The source of this T cell receptor (beta chain) is a study of Graves' ophthalmopathy and Graves' hyperthyroidism. The study, taken as a whole, reports: Its predictions of ophthalmopathy progression gave the model almost 71% sensitivity and about 78% specificity. Most thyroid clonotypes expanded beyond 0.001 frequency were also found in blood.

RNA transcripts yielded amplified TCR beta CDR3 regions. A first-round RT-PCR used HTBI primers, followed by a second-round multiplex PCR. TCRdb re-called the multiplex PCR reads with MiXCR, one entry per CDR3 protein. The repertoire holds 400,000 to 450,000 distinct CDR3 sequences, under 25% seen once, with 2.5% to 3.5% in the top ten. In this cohort's terms, stable hyperthyroidism meant no ophthalmopathy by 18 months of follow-up. PBMCs were density-gradient isolated from around 9.2 ml fresh blood. V lost 4 bases and J lost 4, with 14 bases in between. Germline CDR1 reads SGDLS; CDR2 reads YYNGEE. This CDR3 contains 14 residues. This clonotype occurred many times. The antigen is unknown.

The sequencing sample was made of peripheral blood. This sequence joins TRBV9 and TRBJ2-5; TRBD1 might be the D (6 bases). This receptor was identified in a woman younger than 30 with stable Graves' hyperthyroidism. The CDR3 bases are TGTGCCAGCAGCCCCCAAGGACAGAGAGAGACCCAGTACTTC. Protein product: CASSPQGQRETQYF.